Listed here is a single TCR beta chain. Its antigen is not known. TCRdb re-derived calls from the 5' RACE reads in MiXCR, one entry per CDR3 protein. The table has around 450,000 distinct CDR3 sequences, around 14% seen once. J was trimmed by 11 bases and V by 2 bases; bases with no gene match: 5. The CDR3 sequence is 13 residues long. Looked up from germline, CDR1 is SNHLY and CDR2 is FYNNEI. The data are from a study of identical twins. Findings of the study overall: The study found that models underestimated out-of-frame TCR alpha sharing in monozygotic twins.

These data were also reused for a study on yellow fever vaccine responses in identical twins.

Sequencing was performed on CD4+ T cells sorted from blood. The sequence came from a woman aged 18 to 35 in good health. The chain joins TRBV2 to TRBJ2-7, with 11 bases identical to TRBD1. CDR3: CASSERGQGVEYF. The CDR3 region has the DNA TGTGCCAGCAGTGAAAGGGGACAGGGGGTGGAGTACTTC.